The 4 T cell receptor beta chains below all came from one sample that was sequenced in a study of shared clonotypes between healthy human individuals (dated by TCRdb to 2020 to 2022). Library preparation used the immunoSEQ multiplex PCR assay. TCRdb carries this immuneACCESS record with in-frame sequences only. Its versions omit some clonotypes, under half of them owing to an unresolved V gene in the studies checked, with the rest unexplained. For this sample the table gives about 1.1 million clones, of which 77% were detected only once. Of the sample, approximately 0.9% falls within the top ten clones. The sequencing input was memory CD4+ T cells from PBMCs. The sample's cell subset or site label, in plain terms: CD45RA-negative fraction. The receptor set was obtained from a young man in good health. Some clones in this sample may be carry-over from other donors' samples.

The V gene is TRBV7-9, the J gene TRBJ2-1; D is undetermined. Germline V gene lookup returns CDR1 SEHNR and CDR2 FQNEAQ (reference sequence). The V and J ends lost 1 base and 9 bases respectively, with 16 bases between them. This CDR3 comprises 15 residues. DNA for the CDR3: TGTGCCAGCAGCTTAGTTGCGGTTGGCGGCGGTGAGCAGTTCTTC. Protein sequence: CASSLVAVGGGEQFF.

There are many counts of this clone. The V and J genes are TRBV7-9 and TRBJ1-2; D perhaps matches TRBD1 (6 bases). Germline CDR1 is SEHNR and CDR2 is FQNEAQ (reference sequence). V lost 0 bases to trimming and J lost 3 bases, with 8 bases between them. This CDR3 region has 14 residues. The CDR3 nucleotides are TGTGCCAGCAGCTTAGCTACAGGGTACTATGGCTACACCTTC. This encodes CASSLATGYYGYTF. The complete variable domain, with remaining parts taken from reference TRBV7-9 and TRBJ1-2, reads DTGVSQNPRHKITKRGQNVTFRCDPISEHNRLYWYRQTLGQGPEFLTYFQNEAQLEKSRLLSDRFSAERPKGSFSTLEIQRTEQGDSAMYLCASSLATGYYGYTFGSGTRLTVV.

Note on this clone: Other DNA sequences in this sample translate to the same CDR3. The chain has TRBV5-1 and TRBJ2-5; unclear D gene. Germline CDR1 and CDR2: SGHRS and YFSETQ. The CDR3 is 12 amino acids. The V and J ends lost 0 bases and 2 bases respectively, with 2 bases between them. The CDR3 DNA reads TGCGCCAGCAGCTTGGGGCAAGAGACCCAGTACTTC. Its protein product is CASSLGQETQYF.

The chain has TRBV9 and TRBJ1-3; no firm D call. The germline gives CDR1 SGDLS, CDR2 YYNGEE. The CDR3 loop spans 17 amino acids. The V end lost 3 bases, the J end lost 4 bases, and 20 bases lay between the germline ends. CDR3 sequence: CASSDLSIGGRGNTIYF. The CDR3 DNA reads TGTGCCAGCAGCGACCTGTCAATTGGAGGGCGGGGAAACACCATATATTTT.